The 9 T cell receptor beta chains presented below share a single source sample, sequenced in a study of T-cell memory formation after mild COVID-19. TCRdb recomputed calls from the 5' RACE reads with MiXCR, one row per CDR3 protein. The sample has approximately 340,000 distinct CDR3 sequences; more than 15% are singletons. The sample consisted of PBMCs or a T cell subset sorted from them (not recorded which). The receptor set was obtained from a young man who had mild COVID-19 (a few samples of this study predate the infection). Cell type and time point are not known.

This chain joins TRBV27 and TRBJ2-3; D is possibly TRBD1 (7 bases). The germline CDR1 and CDR2 sequences are MNHEY and SMNVEV (reference sequence). Deletions cut 5 bases from V and 0 bases from J, with 24 bases between. There are 19 residues in the CDR3. CDR3 sequence (DNA): TGTGCCAGCAGTCCAACCGACAGGGTGGCGGGACGTAGCACAGATACGCAGTATTTT. This translates into CASSPTDRVAGRSTDTQYF.

This clonotype showed up just a few times. This rearrangement joins TRBV7-2 to TRBJ2-7, with 7 bases aligning to TRBD2. CDR1 is SGHTA and CDR2 is FQGNSA in the germline V gene. The CDR3 has 14 amino acids. The trim removed 4 bases at V and 4 bases at J, leaving 7 bases unmatched. CDR3 sequence: CASSYGLVSYEQYF. The DNA of the CDR3 is TGTGCCAGCAGCTACGGACTAGTGTCGTACGAGCAGTACTTC.

The rearrangement links TRBV21-1 to TRBJ2-3; the table's D call of TRBD1 was not tested on the DNA. TRBV21-1 constitutes a pseudogene. The CDR3 consists of 13 residues. The CDR3 reads CASTWTGPDTQYF. The CDR3 bases are TGTGCCAGCACCTGGACAGGGCCAGATACGCAGTATTTT.

This clonotype came up a few times. The gene calls are TRBV28 and TRBJ2-7; D may be TRBD1 or TRBD2 (6 bases each). V lost 2 bases and J lost 1, with 18 bases in between. Per germline, CDR1 MDHEN and CDR2 SYDVKM. This CDR3 comprises 17 residues. The CDR3 is CASSLRGTRTLSYEQYV. CDR3 nucleotide sequence: TGTGCCAGCAGTTTACGCGGGACACGGACCTTATCCTACGAGCAGTACGTC.

This sequence joins TRBV7-9 and TRBJ2-5, with TRBD1 matching 7 bases. Germline CDR1 reads SEHNR; CDR2 reads FQNEAQ (reference sequence). CDR3 length equals 15 residues. The trim removed 5 bases at V and 5 bases at J, leaving 11 bases unmatched. Here the CDR3 reads CASSPRQGMVETQYF. The CDR3 DNA reads TGTGCCAGCAGCCCCAGACAGGGCATGGTGGAGACCCAGTACTTC.

This rearrangement joins TRBV20-1 to TRBJ1-5; no firm D call. CDR1 DFQATT and CDR2 SNEGSKA come from the germline V gene (reference sequence). V was trimmed by 0 bases and J by 4 bases, leaving 7 bases between them. The CDR3 is 13 residues long. The CDR3 sequence: CSAREQPNQPQHF. The CDR3 nucleotides are TGCAGTGCTAGAGAACAACCTAATCAGCCCCAGCATTTT.

This clonotype was observed a few times. The gene calls are TRBV10-3 and TRBJ1-5; D is unclear. Trimming removed 0 bases at V and 2 bases at J, with 8 bases between. The germline CDR1 and CDR2 sequences are ENHRY and SYGVKD. The length of the CDR3 is 15 residues. The CDR3 here is CAISESPAGNQPQHF. The CDR3 DNA reads as TGTGCCATCAGTGAGTCCCCGGCGGGCAATCAGCCCCAGCATTTT.

This rearrangement joins TRBV5-5 to TRBJ2-7; D is possibly TRBD1 (6 bases). CDR3 size: 15 residues. V was cut by 0 bases and J by 0 bases, with 10 bases left in between. Germline CDR1 SGHKS, CDR2 YYEKEE (reference sequence). The CDR3 protein is CASSLAGTRSYEQYF. CDR3 DNA sequence: TGTGCCAGCAGCTTGGCTGGGACACGCTCCTACGAGCAGTACTTC. The variable domain in full, with the rest retrieved from reference TRBV5-5 and TRBJ2-7, is DAGVTQSPTHLIKTRGQQVTLRCSPISGHKSVSWYQQVLGQGPQFIFQYYEKEERGRGNFPDRFSARQFPNYSSELNVNALLLGDSALYLCASSLAGTRSYEQYFGPGTRLTVT.

The chain carries TRBV11-2 and TRBJ1-2; 7 bases agree with TRBD1. Germline CDR1 SGHAT, CDR2 FQNNGV. The CDR3 totals 18 residues. The trim removed 7 bases at V and 0 bases at J, leaving 17 bases unmatched. CDR3 region: CASNPFPDRLLANYGYTF. The CDR3, as DNA: TGTGCCAGCAACCCTTTCCCGGACAGGCTTTTGGCTAACTATGGCTACACCTTC.